Each of the 8 T cell receptor beta chains below was sequenced from the same sample in a study of metastatic and nonmetastatic thyroid tumors. All patients reached thyroid surgery having received no treatment beforehand. TCRdb re-clonotyped the PCR reads via MiXCR. The sample shows 15,000 or so clones, over 20% of them seen only once. Sequenced material: tumor tissue. Source of these receptors: a female donor with papillary thyroid cancer or a benign thyroid nodule (not recorded which). Some clones in this sample may be carry-over from other donors' samples.

The chain recombines TRBV4-1 with TRBJ1-1; no clear D. V was clipped by 1 base and J by 8 bases, with 8 bases between them. In germline, CDR1 is MGHRA, CDR2 YSYEKL. CDR3 length equals 12 residues. The CDR3 DNA follows: TGCGCCAGCAGCCAAGTTTTCGAGGAAGCTTTCTTT. This translates into CASSQVFEEAFF.

The CDR3 region is CASSTNTEAFF. CDR3 sequence (DNA): TGTGCCAGTAGTACGAACACTGAAGCTTTCTTT. The V and J genes are TRBV19 and TRBJ1-1; the D is unclear. CDR1 is LNHDA and CDR2 is SQIVND in the germline V gene (reference sequence). CDR3 length: 11 residues. V gave up 4 bases and J gave up 1 base, with 1 base separating them.

This clone was counted between two and nine times. The CDR3 loop is CAISEVKSPEAFF. In nucleotides, the CDR3 is TGTGCCATCAGTGAGGTAAAGTCTCCTGAAGCTTTCTTT. The chain carries TRBV10-3 and TRBJ1-1; D is undetermined. CDR1 ENHRY and CDR2 SYGVKD come from the germline V gene. With 2 bases removed from V and 6 bases from J, the gap between germline ends came to 10 bases. This CDR3 region has 13 residues.

This clone showed up just a few times. A much larger clone lies a single base off, so this may be a read error. This CDR3 fails to terminate in the conserved phenylalanine or tryptophan, so it likely reflects a read error. The chain combines TRBV20-1 with TRBJ2-7; D is possibly TRBD2 (5 bases). V shed 5 bases and J shed 4 bases, with 9 bases lying between them. Per the germline V gene, CDR1 is DFQATT and CDR2 is SNEGSKA (reference sequence). This CDR3 has 11 amino acids. DNA of the CDR3: TGCAGTGCTTCGGGGAATTACGAGCAGTACCTC. Protein: CSASGNYEQYL.

The rearrangement links TRBV13 to TRBJ2-7, with D perhaps assigned TRBD1 or TRBD2 (6 bases each). The V and J ends lost 4 bases and 0 bases respectively, with 10 bases between them. Germline lookup yields CDR1 PRHDT and CDR2 FYEKMQ (reference sequence). The CDR3 is made up of 14 amino acids. The CDR3 DNA reads TGTGCCAGCAGCTCCGGGGGCAACTCCTACGAGCAGTACTTC. It translates to CASSSGGNSYEQYF.

This clone was observed a handful of times. The chain uses TRBV6-4 and TRBJ2-3, with 10 nucleotides matching TRBD2. J was trimmed by 6 bases and V by 6 bases; bases with no gene match: 12. The CDR3 sequence is 16 residues long. The V gene's germline CDR1 is MRHNA and CDR2 SNTAGT. The CDR3 loop is CASSDVTSGDLDTQYF. The CDR3 nucleotides are TGTGCCAGCAGCGACGTTACTAGCGGGGATCTGGATACGCAGTATTTT.

J is TRBJ2-7 and V is TRBV4-2; D remains unclear. Germline V gives CDR1 LGHNA, CDR2 YNFKEQ. The CDR3 totals 17 residues. Trimming removed 1 base from V and 0 bases from J, with 16 bases in between. As DNA, the CDR3 is TGTGCCAGCAGCCAAGGGAGAGGAAGGGCCAGCTCCTACGAGCAGTACTTC. This sequence encodes CASSQGRGRASSYEQYF.

This clone was detected once. The junction differs from germline at one of its ends, possibly a read error. The chain links TRBV3-1 to TRBJ2-3; D is unresolved. The germline V gene has CDR1 LGHDT and CDR2 YNNKEL (reference sequence). This CDR3 is built from 14 residues. Written as DNA, the CDR3 is TGTGCCAGGAGCAGCCCGGTTAGCACAGATACTCAGTATTTT. It encodes CARSSPVSTDTQYF.